One and the same sample provided the 30 T cell receptor beta chains below, sequenced in a study of siplizumab effects on memory and regulatory T cells. Antigens of these TCRs are unknown. Some clones are missing from TCRdb's copy, which holds only in-frame ones; the method was immunoSEQ multiplex PCR. The data contain approximately 6,900 clones, more than 35% of them seen just once; the ten biggest clones take up around a sixth. Cells from the mixed lymphocyte reaction underwent coculture for five to seven days at 37 degrees C. The sample comprised CFSE-low (dividing) CD8+ T cells sorted from an allogeneic mixed lymphocyte reaction. The source is a human donor in good health; the cells came from an allogeneic mixed lymphocyte reaction.

The J gene is TRBJ2-1, the V gene TRBV7-6, with 11 bases lining up with TRBD1. V lost 1 base, J lost 3 bases, and 11 bases stayed unmatched. Germline V lookup: CDR1 SGHVS, CDR2 FNYEAQ. The CDR3 is 19 amino acids. The chain's CDR3 is CASSLGRSVGTGGYNEQFF. Here the CDR3 DNA reads TGTGCCAGCAGCTTAGGGCGGTCAGTAGGGACAGGGGGCTACAATGAGCAGTTCTTC. The full variable domain, completed using reference TRBV7-6 and TRBJ2-1, is GAGVSQSPRYKVTKRGQDVALRCDPISGHVSLYWYRQALGQGPEFLTYFNYEAQQDKSGLPNDRFSAERPEGSISTLTIQRTEQRDSAMYRCASSLGRSVGTGGYNEQFFGPGTRLTVL.

This clone was recorded a few times. The rearrangement uses TRBV19 and TRBJ2-7; D remains ambiguous. V lost 2 bases and J lost 0, with 11 bases in between. CDR3 length: 15 residues. CDR1 and CDR2 (germline): LNHDA, SQIVND (reference sequence). CDR3 sequence reads: CASSIFPGYSYEQYF. CDR3 nucleotides: TGTGCCAGTAGTATATTCCCGGGTTACTCCTACGAGCAGTACTTC.

The rearrangement uses TRBV4-1 and TRBJ2-2; 9 nucleotides agree with TRBD2. The V gene end was trimmed by 6 bases and the J gene end by 6 bases; junction bases not matched to a gene: 8. Germline CDR1 reads MGHRA; CDR2 reads YSYEKL. The CDR3 length is 15 residues. The DNA of the CDR3 is TGCGCCAGCAGGCGGCGGGAGGGCCGTGCCGGGGAGCTGTTTTTT. Translating it yields CASRRREGRAGELFF.

The chain is built from TRBV6-6 and TRBJ1-3, with no clear D. This CDR3 region has 13 residues. V shed 2 bases and J shed 4 bases, with 6 bases lying between them. Germline CDR1 reads MNHNY; CDR2 reads SVGAGI (reference sequence). The CDR3 reads CASSYGWGNTIYF. CDR3 in DNA: TGTGCCAGCAGTTACGGCTGGGGAAACACCATATATTTT.

The rearrangement uses TRBV6-1 and TRBJ1-4; D is ambiguous. The germline gives CDR1 MNHNS, CDR2 SASEGT. The CDR3 sequence is 14 residues long. V was clipped by 5 bases and J by 4 bases, with 11 bases between them. This chain's CDR3 is CASSPLQYNEKLFF. The DNA for the CDR3 is TGTGCCAGCAGTCCTTTGCAGTATAATGAAAAACTGTTTTTT.

This clone was picked up a small number of times. This rearrangement joins TRBV6-1 to TRBJ2-2; 7 bases align to TRBD1. This CDR3 has 14 amino acids. Per the germline V gene, CDR1 is MNHNS and CDR2 is SASEGT. V trimming: 8 bases; J trimming: 4 bases; junction bases outside the gene matches: 7. The CDR3 sequence: CASGLGQRTGELFF. The CDR3 DNA follows: TGTGCCAGCGGGTTGGGACAGCGCACCGGGGAGCTGTTTTTT.

This clone ranks as large. The chain recombines TRBV2 with TRBJ1-2, with no clear D. The V and J ends lost 3 bases and 8 bases respectively, with 13 bases between them. CDR1 and CDR2 from the germline V gene are SNHLY and FYNNEI. This CDR3 has 13 residues. In nucleotides, the CDR3 is TGTGCCAGCAGTGACGGATTTCGGGCCGGCTACACCTTC. This gives the protein CASSDGFRAGYTF.

J is TRBJ2-1 and V is TRBV28, with D possibly TRBD1 on 5 matching bases. The V gene lost 6 bases and the J gene lost 3 bases, with 18 bases spanning the gap. This CDR3 has 16 residues. Germline lookup yields CDR1 MDHEN and CDR2 SYDVKM. CDR3 region: CASSPRQSRVYNEQFF. CDR3 coding DNA: TGTGCCAGCAGCCCCCGACAGTCTAGGGTCTACAATGAGCAGTTCTTC.

The chain employs TRBV27 and TRBJ2-7, with TRBD2 matching 8 bases. The CDR3 is 15 residues long. V was pared by 6 bases and J by 6 bases, with 13 bases of the junction left unmatched. Germline V gene sequence: CDR1 MNHEY, CDR2 SMNVEV (reference sequence). The DNA for the CDR3 is TGTGCCAGCAGCGAGGCGGGACTAGTGTGGGTCGAGCAGTACTTC. This gives the protein CASSEAGLVWVEQYF.

Sample share makes this clone medium-sized. V is TRBV19 and J is TRBJ2-3; unclear D gene. V was trimmed by 1 base and J by 0 bases, leaving 8 bases between them. The CDR3 loop spans 15 amino acids. From germline, CDR1 is LNHDA and CDR2 SQIVND (reference sequence). The CDR3 region has the DNA TGTGCCAGTAGTATAGGGGCGGCTAGCACAGATACGCAGTATTTT. Its translation: CASSIGAASTDTQYF. The entire variable domain, with the rest obtained from reference TRBV19 and TRBJ2-3, is as follows: DGGITQSPKYLFRKEGQNVTLSCEQNLNHDAMYWYRQDPGQGLRLIYYSQIVNDFQKGDIAEGYSVSREKKESFPLTVTSAQKNPTAFYLCASSIGAASTDTQYFGPGTRLTVL.

This clone was seen only once. J is TRBJ2-3 and V is TRBV6-1; D gene uncertain. Deletions cut 5 bases from V and 6 bases from J, with 12 bases between. CDR3 length: 13 residues. The germline V gene has CDR1 MNHNS and CDR2 SASEGT. CDR3 coding DNA: TGTGCCAGCAGTTTAGGGAACCTTGATACGCAGTATTTT. It is translated as CASSLGNLDTQYF.

The chain has TRBV19 and TRBJ1-1, with TRBD1 matching over 8 bases. The V segment lost 7 bases and the J segment 8 bases; nucleotides outside the gene matches: 0. This CDR3 has 10 amino acids. Germline-derived CDR1 and CDR2 are LNHDA and SQIVND (reference sequence). CDR3 bases: TGTGCCAGTACAGGGGGCGAAGCTTTCTTT. Translation gives CASTGGEAFF.

The J gene is TRBJ2-3, the V gene TRBV25-1; D ambiguous. The CDR3 sequence is 14 residues long. V was trimmed by 0 bases and J by 2 bases, leaving 6 bases between them. Germline V CDR1 and CDR2: MGHDK, SYGVNS. The CDR3 nucleotides read TGTGCCAGCAGTGAATACCTCTCCACAGATACGCAGTATTTT. It codes for CASSEYLSTDTQYF.

This clone has a handful of counts. The rearrangement links TRBV7-3 to TRBJ1-1; no firm D call. This CDR3 is 13 amino acids long. Germline CDR1 is SGHTA and CDR2 is FQGTGA. Trimming removed 5 bases at V and 5 bases at J, with 12 bases between. CDR3 region: CASSAGITTEAFF. The CDR3 DNA follows: TGTGCCAGCAGCGCGGGAATAACAACTGAAGCTTTCTTT.

In this sample, this clone turned up a few times. This chain links TRBV7-3 with TRBJ2-4, with 9 bases matching TRBD1. The germline V gene has CDR1 SGHTA and CDR2 FQGTGA. The junction had 6 bases not matched to a gene; V was cut back by 4 bases and J by 8 bases. This CDR3 comprises 14 residues. Here the CDR3 DNA reads TGTGCCAGCAGCTCGACAGGGGGTATGGACATTCAGTACTTC. Protein sequence: CASSSTGGMDIQYF.

V is TRBV7-2 and J is TRBJ2-1, with 11 bases matching TRBD2. Germline assignment: CDR1 SGHTA and CDR2 FQGNSA. Trimming took 4 bases from V and 8 from J; bases not matched to a gene: 7. The CDR3 totals 15 residues. The CDR3 loop is CASSSQASGRHEQFF. CDR3 nucleotides: TGTGCCAGCAGCTCCCAAGCTAGCGGGAGGCATGAGCAGTTCTTC.

This clone was seen once. This chain uses TRBV4-1 with TRBJ2-5; a possible D gene is TRBD1 (6 bases). Per germline, CDR1 MGHRA and CDR2 YSYEKL. The ends were cut back, 2 bases at V and 5 bases at J, with 9 bases in the middle. The CDR3 consists of 13 residues. In DNA form, the CDR3 reads TGCGCCAGCAGCCAACAGGGGCACGAGACCCAGTACTTC. It codes for CASSQQGHETQYF.

Concerning this clone itself: A read error may account for a junction end that differs from germline. The V call is TRBV5-1, the J call TRBJ1-5; 8 bases align to TRBD1. CDR1 is SGHRS, CDR2 YFSETQ, per germline. This CDR3 has 15 amino acids. CDR3 sequence: CASSFGTGNVQPQHF. CDR3 in DNA: TGTGCCAGCAGCTTCGGGACAGGAAATGTTCAGCCCCAGCATTTT.

This clone occurred a few times. The chain recombines TRBV27 with TRBJ2-1; 8 nucleotides agree with TRBD1. Germline V lookup: CDR1 MNHEY, CDR2 SMNVEV (reference sequence). V gave up 4 bases and J gave up 6 bases; unmatched junction bases: 8. This CDR3 is built from 15 residues. CDR3 in DNA: TGTGCCAGCAGTTGGGGCAGGGGGCTGATCAATGAGCAGTTCTTC. This gives the protein CASSWGRGLINEQFF.

This clone was picked up a small number of times. The CDR3 region is CASSSHRETFF. In nucleotides, the CDR3 is TGTGCCAGCAGTTCCCATAGGGAAACTTTCTTT. The V gene is TRBV27, the J gene TRBJ1-1; no reliable D call. The length of the CDR3 is 11 residues. The ends were cut back, 4 bases at V and 12 bases at J, with 12 bases in the middle. The V gene's germline CDR1 is MNHEY and CDR2 SMNVEV (reference sequence).

The genes are TRBV23-1 and TRBJ2-1, with 9 bases lining up with TRBD1. TRBV23-1 is marked as an open reading frame, function uncertain. The J segment lost 9 bases and the V segment lost 3 bases, leaving 9 bases of the junction unmatched. The length of the CDR3 is 15 residues. The CDR3 region is CASSHPDRGCGEQFF. The CDR3 DNA follows: TGCGCCAGCAGTCACCCGGACAGGGGATGCGGTGAGCAGTTCTTC.

This clone was seen a single time. The CDR3 DNA reads TGTGCCAGCAACAGGGGTATGGACGAGCAGTACTTC. The encoded protein is CASNRGMDEQYF. V is TRBV13 and J is TRBJ2-7, with 7 bases fitting TRBD1. From germline, CDR1 is PRHDT and CDR2 FYEKMQ (reference sequence). V shed 7 bases, J shed 5 bases, and the junction held 5 bases outside the gene matches. The CDR3 is 12 amino acids.

This clone was seen a handful of times. The genes are TRBV4-1 and TRBJ2-1; D perhaps matches TRBD2 (6 bases). Looked up from germline, CDR1 is MGHRA and CDR2 is YSYEKL. With 5 bases removed from V and 2 bases from J, the gap between germline ends came to 13 bases. This CDR3 is 15 amino acids long. CDR3 amino acids: CASSTVGGTYNEQFF. Here the CDR3 DNA reads TGCGCCAGCAGCACGGTGGGGGGAACCTACAATGAGCAGTTCTTC.

Within the sample, this clone is large (0.1 to 1%). V and J are TRBV2 and TRBJ2-7; no definite D call. The CDR3 consists of 12 residues. Germline V gives CDR1 SNHLY, CDR2 FYNNEI. V shed 5 bases and J shed 6 bases, with 11 bases lying between them. The CDR3 coding sequence is TGTGCCAGCAGTACCGCCAGTCGCGAGCAGTACTTC. This gives the protein CASSTASREQYF.

This sequence joins TRBV28 and TRBJ1-2; tentative D call: TRBD1 (6 bases). The CDR3 loop spans 13 amino acids. Germline CDR1 is MDHEN and CDR2 is SYDVKM. V shed 10 bases and J shed 0 bases, with 12 bases lying between them. CDR3 sequence reads: CANGGPPNYGYTF. For the CDR3, the DNA is TGTGCCAACGGGGGGCCACCTAACTATGGCTACACCTTC.

This chain connects TRBV4-1 to TRBJ2-1, with D uncertain. The CDR3 has 13 amino acids. Germline V gene lookup returns CDR1 MGHRA and CDR2 YSYEKL. V dropped 1 base and J dropped 8 bases, with 9 bases sitting between them. The CDR3 loop is CASSQARFDEQFF. The CDR3 region has the DNA TGCGCCAGCAGCCAAGCTCGTTTCGATGAGCAGTTCTTC.

The J gene is TRBJ2-7, the V gene TRBV9; D may match TRBD1 or TRBD2 (5 bases each). Germline V gene sequence: CDR1 SGDLS, CDR2 YYNGEE. The V end lost 3 bases, the J end lost 0 bases, and 13 bases lay between the germline ends. This CDR3 has 15 amino acids. The CDR3 region is CASSAGTASSYEQYF. The CDR3 bases are TGTGCCAGCAGCGCCGGGACCGCTAGCTCCTACGAGCAGTACTTC. The entire variable domain, with the rest obtained from reference TRBV9 and TRBJ2-7, is as follows: DSGVTQTPKHLITATGQRVTLRCSPRSGDLSVYWYQQSLDQGLQFLIQYYNGEERAKGNILERFSAQQFPDLHSELNLSSLELGDSALYFCASSAGTASSYEQYFGPGTRLTVT.

In regard to this clone: This same CDR3 is encoded by further DNA sequences in the sample. This chain joins TRBV29-1 and TRBJ2-7; D is unclear. V lost 0 bases and J 1 base, leaving 7 bases between the germline ends. CDR1 and CDR2 from the germline V gene are SQVTM and ANQGSEA. The CDR3 has 13 amino acids. CDR3 bases: TGCAGCGTTGAAGATCGGGCTTCCTACGAGCAGTACTTC. It specifies CSVEDRASYEQYF.

This clone is medium-sized (0.01 to 0.1%) in the sample. This chain joins TRBV7-6 and TRBJ1-2; a weak D match, TRBD1 (6 bases). CDR1 and CDR2 (germline): SGHVS, FNYEAQ. This CDR3 comprises 15 residues. Trimming removed 3 bases from V and 4 bases from J, with 15 bases in between. CDR3 protein: CASSLDTGIGYGYTF. The DNA for the CDR3 is TGTGCCAGCAGCTTGGATACAGGGATCGGCTATGGCTACACCTTC.

The chain combines TRBV7-8 with TRBJ1-1, with D unclear. V was shortened by 5 bases and J by 7 bases, with 11 bases between the two germline ends. The germline CDR1 and CDR2 sequences are SGHVS and FQNEAQ. The length of the CDR3 is 12 residues. CDR3: CASSETSHEAFF. CDR3 nucleotides: TGTGCCAGCAGCGAGACGAGCCATGAAGCTTTCTTT.